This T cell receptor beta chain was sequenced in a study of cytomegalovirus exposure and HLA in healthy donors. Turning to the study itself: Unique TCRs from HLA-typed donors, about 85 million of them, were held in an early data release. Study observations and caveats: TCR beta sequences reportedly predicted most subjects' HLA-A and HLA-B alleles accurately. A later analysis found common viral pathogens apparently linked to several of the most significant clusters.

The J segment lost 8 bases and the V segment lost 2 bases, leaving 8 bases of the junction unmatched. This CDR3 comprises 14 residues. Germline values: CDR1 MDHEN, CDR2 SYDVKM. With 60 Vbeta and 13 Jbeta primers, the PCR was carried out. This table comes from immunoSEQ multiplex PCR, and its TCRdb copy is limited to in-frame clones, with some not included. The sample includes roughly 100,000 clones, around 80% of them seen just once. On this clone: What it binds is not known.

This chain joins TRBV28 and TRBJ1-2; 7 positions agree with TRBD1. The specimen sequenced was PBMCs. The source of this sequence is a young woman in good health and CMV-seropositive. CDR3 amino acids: CASSLPDRAGGYTF. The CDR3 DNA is TGTGCCAGCAGTTTACCCGACAGGGCCGGCGGCTACACCTTC.